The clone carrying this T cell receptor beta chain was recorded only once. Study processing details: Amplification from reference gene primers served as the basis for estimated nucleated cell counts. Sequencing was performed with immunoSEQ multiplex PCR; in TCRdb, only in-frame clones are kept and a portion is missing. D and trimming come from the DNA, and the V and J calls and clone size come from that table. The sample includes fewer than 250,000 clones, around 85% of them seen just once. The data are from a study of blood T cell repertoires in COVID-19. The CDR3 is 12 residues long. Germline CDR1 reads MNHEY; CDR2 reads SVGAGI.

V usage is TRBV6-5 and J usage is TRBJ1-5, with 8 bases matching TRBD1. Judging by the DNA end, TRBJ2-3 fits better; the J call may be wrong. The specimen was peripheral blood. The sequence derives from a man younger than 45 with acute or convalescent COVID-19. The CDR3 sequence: CASTLGTGPQYF. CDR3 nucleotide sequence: TGTGCCAGCACCCTAGGGACAGGCCCACAGTATTTT.